The 7 T cell receptor beta chains below all came from one sample that was sequenced in a study of radiation and T cells in renal cell carcinoma. As to time point: baseline pretreatment blood. Treatment described: 15 Gy SBRT to primary tumor, nephrectomy 4 weeks later. Method: immunoSEQ multiplex PCR; TCRdb's copy keeps in-frame clones and lacks some. The sample records 100,000 to 150,000 clones, roughly 80% being singletons. The specimen was blood, collected from a patient whose treatment included radiotherapy and nephrectomy. All receptors come from a woman aged 60-75 years with renal cell carcinoma.

This clone was counted once. The V gene is TRBV7-9, the J gene TRBJ2-1; 9 bases fit TRBD2. The CDR3 spans 17 residues. The V gene end was trimmed by 4 bases and the J gene end by 5 bases; junction bases not matched to a gene: 12. Germline CDR1 SEHNR, CDR2 FQNEAQ (reference sequence). The CDR3 here is CASSWGLLAGLNNEQFF. CDR3 sequence (DNA): TGTGCCAGCAGCTGGGGGTTGCTAGCGGGACTAAACAATGAGCAGTTCTTC.

The chain carries TRBV2 and TRBJ1-5; the D gene is possibly TRBD1 (6 bases). V was trimmed by 4 bases and J by 1 base, leaving 8 bases between them. The CDR3 runs to 14 residues. From germline, CDR1 is SNHLY and CDR2 FYNNEI. The CDR3 coding sequence is TGTGCCAGCAGTGGGGGACAAAGCAATCAGCCCCAGCATTTT. It encodes CASSGGQSNQPQHF. The full variable domain, in which reference TRBV2 and TRBJ1-5 provide the parts outside the CDR3, is EPEVTQTPSHQVTQMGQEVILRCVPISNHLYFYWYRQILGQKVEFLVSFYNNEISEKSEIFDDQFSVERPDGSNFTLKIRSTKLEDSAMYFCASSGGQSNQPQHFGDGTRLSIL.

The rearrangement joins TRBV28 to TRBJ1-1; TRBD1 aligns across 9 bases. The junction had 14 bases not matched to a gene; V was cut back by 5 bases and J by 1 base. Looked up from germline, CDR1 is MDHEN and CDR2 is SYDVKM. CDR3 length: 18 amino acids. The chain's CDR3 is CASSTQIQGAGWNTEAFF. DNA of the CDR3: TGTGCCAGCAGTACCCAAATACAGGGGGCCGGGTGGAACACTGAAGCTTTCTTT.

The chain has TRBV11-3 and TRBJ2-2; D possibly uses TRBD1 or TRBD2 (6 bases each). V lost 2 bases to trimming and J lost 4 bases, with 8 bases between them. The CDR3 is 14 amino acids. Looked up from germline, CDR1 is SGHNT and CDR2 is YENEEA. Here the CDR3 reads CASSLSGATGELFF. The CDR3 DNA follows: TGTGCCAGCAGCTTATCGGGGGCCACCGGGGAGCTGTTTTTT. Complete variable domain (other parts from reference TRBV11-3 and TRBJ2-2): EAGVVQSPRYKIIEKKQPVAFWCNPISGHNTLYWYLQNLGQGPELLIRYENEEAVDDSQLPKDRFSAERLKGVDSTLKIQPAELGDSAVYLCASSLSGATGELFFGEGSRLTVL.

The chain carries TRBV28 and TRBJ1-5, with 9 bases identical to TRBD1. From germline, CDR1 is MDHEN and CDR2 SYDVKM. This CDR3 spans 17 amino acids. The ends lost 6 bases at V and 5 bases at J; junction bases unmatched: 14. The CDR3 DNA sequence: TGTGCCAGCAGGGAGTTGGCTTCCGGGACAGGGTATCAGCCCCAGCATTTT. It specifies CASRELASGTGYQPQHF.

This chain uses TRBV7-6 with TRBJ1-2; D ambiguous. The CDR3 is 13 amino acids. CDR1 is SGHVS, CDR2 FNYEAQ, per germline. The V end was cut by 5 bases, the J end by 3 bases, with 10 bases between. This CDR3 is CASSAAAHYGYTF. The CDR3 nucleotides read TGTGCCAGCAGCGCCGCGGCCCACTATGGCTACACCTTC.

The chain is built from TRBV20-1 and TRBJ2-3, with unresolved D. Trimming took 7 bases from V and 1 from J, leaving 6 bases between them. This CDR3 contains 11 residues. Germline V gives CDR1 DFQATT, CDR2 SNEGSKA (reference sequence). The CDR3 nucleotides are TGCAGTGAAGCAGGCACAGATACGCAGTATTTT. Translation gives CSEAGTDTQYF.